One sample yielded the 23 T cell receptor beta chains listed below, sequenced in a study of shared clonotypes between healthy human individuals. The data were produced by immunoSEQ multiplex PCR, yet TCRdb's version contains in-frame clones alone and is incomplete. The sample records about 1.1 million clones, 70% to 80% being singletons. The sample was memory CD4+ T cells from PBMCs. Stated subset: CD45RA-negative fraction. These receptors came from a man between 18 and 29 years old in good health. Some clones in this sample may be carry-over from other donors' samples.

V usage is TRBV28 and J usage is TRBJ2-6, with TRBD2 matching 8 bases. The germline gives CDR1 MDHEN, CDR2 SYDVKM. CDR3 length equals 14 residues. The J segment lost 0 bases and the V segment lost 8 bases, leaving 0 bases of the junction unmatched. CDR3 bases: TGTGCCAGCGGGACTAGCTCTGGGGCCAACGTCCTGACTTTC. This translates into CASGTSSGANVLTF. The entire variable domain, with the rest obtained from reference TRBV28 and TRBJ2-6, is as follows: DVKVTQSSRYLVKRTGEKVFLECVQDMDHENMFWYRQDPGLGLRLIYFSYDVKMKEKGDIPEGYSVSREKKERFSLILESASTNQTSMYLCASGTSSGANVLTFGAGSRLTVL.

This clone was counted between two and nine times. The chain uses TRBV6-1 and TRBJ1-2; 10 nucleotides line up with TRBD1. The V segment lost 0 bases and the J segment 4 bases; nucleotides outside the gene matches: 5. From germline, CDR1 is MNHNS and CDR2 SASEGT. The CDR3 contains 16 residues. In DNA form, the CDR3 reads TGTGCCAGCAGTGAAGCGGTGGGACAGGGGATCTATGGCTACACCTTC. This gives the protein CASSEAVGQGIYGYTF.

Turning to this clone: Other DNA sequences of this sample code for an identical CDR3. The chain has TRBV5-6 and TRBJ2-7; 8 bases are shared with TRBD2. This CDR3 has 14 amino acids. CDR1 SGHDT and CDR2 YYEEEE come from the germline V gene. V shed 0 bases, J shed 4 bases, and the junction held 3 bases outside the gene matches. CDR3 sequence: CASSLGGRSYEQYF. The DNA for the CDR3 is TGTGCCAGCAGCTTGGGCGGGAGGTCTTACGAGCAGTACTTC.

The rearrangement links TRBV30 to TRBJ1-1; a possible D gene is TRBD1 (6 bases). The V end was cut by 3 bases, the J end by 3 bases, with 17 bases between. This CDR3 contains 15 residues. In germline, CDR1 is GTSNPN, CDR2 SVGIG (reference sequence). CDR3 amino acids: CAWRDLQGGYTEAFF. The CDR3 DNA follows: TGTGCCTGGAGGGACCTACAGGGAGGTTACACTGAAGCTTTCTTT.

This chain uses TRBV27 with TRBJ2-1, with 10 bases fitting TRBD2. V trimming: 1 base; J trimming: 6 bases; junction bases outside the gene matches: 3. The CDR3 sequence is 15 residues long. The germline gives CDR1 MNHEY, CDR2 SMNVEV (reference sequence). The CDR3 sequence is CASSLYLAGANEQFF. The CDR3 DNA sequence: TGTGCCAGCAGTTTATATCTAGCGGGAGCCAATGAGCAGTTCTTC.

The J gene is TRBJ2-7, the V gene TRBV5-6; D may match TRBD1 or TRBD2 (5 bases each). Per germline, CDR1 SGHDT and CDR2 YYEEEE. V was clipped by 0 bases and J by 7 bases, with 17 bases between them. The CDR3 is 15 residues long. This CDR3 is CASSLGGSPLGEQYF. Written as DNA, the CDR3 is TGTGCCAGCAGCTTGGGGGGGTCCCCCCTTGGGGAGCAGTACTTC.

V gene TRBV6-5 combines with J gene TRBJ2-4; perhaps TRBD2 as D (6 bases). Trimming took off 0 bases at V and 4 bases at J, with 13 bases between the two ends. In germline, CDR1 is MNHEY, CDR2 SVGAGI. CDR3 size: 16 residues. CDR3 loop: CASSYSGLSGKNIQYF. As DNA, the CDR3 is TGTGCCAGCAGTTACTCCGGACTATCTGGGAAAAACATTCAGTACTTC.

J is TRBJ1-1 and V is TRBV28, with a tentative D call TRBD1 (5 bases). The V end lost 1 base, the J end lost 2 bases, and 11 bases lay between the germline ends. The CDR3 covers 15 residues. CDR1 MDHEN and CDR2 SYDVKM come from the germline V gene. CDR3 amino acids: CASSLLERGNTEAFF. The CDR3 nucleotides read TGTGCCAGCAGTTTATTGGAGAGGGGTAACACTGAAGCTTTCTTT.

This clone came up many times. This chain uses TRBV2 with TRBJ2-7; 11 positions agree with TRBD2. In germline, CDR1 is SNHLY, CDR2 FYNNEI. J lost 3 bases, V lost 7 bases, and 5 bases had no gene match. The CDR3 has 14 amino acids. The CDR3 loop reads CASNIAGGDYEQYF. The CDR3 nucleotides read TGTGCCAGCAATATAGCGGGAGGGGACTACGAGCAGTACTTC.

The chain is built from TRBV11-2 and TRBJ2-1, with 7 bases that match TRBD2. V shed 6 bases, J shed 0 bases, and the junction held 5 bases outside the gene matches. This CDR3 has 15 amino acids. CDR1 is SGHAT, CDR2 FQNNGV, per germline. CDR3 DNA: TGTGCCAGCAGGGCTAGCGGCCCCTCCTACAATGAGCAGTTCTTC. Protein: CASRASGPSYNEQFF.

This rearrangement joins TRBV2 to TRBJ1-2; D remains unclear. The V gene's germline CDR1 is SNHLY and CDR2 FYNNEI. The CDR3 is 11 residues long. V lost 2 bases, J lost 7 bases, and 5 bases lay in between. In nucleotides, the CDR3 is TGTGCCAGCAGTGAAACTGGTGGCTACACCTTC. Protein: CASSETGGYTF.

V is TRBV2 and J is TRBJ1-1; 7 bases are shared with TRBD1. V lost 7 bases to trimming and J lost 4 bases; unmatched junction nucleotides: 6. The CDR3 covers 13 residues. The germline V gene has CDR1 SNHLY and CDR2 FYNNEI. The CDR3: CASKGAGVTEAFF. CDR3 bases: TGTGCCAGCAAGGGGGCTGGTGTCACTGAAGCTTTCTTT.

The CDR3 loop reads CASSTGTGPGTQYF. The CDR3 DNA reads TGTGCCAGTAGCACCGGGACAGGGCCAGGGACCCAGTACTTC. V is TRBV19 and J is TRBJ2-5, with 9 bases aligning to TRBD1. CDR3 length: 14 residues. Germline V lookup: CDR1 LNHDA, CDR2 SQIVND (reference sequence). V shed 6 bases and J 7 bases; nucleotides not matched to a gene: 9. Variable domain in full (rest from reference TRBV19 and TRBJ2-5): DGGITQSPKYLFRKEGQNVTLSCEQNLNHDAMYWYRQDPGQGLRLIYYSQIVNDFQKGDIAEGYSVSREKKESFPLTVTSAQKNPTAFYLCASSTGTGPGTQYFGPGTRLLVL.

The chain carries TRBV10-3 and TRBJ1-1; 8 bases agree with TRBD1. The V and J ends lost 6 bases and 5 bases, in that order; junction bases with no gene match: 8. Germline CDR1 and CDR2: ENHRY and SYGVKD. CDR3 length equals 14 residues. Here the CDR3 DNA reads TGTGCCATCAGGGACAGGGAGAGTAGGACTGAAGCTTTCTTT. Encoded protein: CAIRDRESRTEAFF.

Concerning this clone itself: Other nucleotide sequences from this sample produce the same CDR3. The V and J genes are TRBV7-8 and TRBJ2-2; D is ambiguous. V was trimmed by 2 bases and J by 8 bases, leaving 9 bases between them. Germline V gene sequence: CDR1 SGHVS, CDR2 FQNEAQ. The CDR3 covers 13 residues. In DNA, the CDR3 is TGTGCCAGCAGCTTAAATCGTCTGGGGGAGCTGTTTTTT. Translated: CASSLNRLGELFF.

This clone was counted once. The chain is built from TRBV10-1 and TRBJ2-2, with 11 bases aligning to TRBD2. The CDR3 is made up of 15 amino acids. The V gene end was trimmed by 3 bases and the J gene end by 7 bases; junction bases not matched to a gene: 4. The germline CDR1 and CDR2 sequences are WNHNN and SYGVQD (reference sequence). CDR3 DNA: TGCGCCAGCAGTGATGGGCTAGCGGGAGGCGGGGAGCTGTTTTTT. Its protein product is CASSDGLAGGGELFF.

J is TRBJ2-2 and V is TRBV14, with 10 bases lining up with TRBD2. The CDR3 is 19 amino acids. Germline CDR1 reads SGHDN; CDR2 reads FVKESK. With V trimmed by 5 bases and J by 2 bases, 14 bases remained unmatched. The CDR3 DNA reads TGTGCCAGCAGCATCCCTAGCGGGAGCTCCAATCCCAACACCGGGGAGCTGTTTTTT. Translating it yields CASSIPSGSSNPNTGELFF.

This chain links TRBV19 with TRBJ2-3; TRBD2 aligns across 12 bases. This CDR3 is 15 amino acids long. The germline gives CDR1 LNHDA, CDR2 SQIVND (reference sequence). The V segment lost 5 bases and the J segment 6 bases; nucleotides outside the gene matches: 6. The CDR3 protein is CASSRTSGRRDTQYF. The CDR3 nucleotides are TGTGCCAGTAGTCGCACTAGCGGGAGGAGGGATACGCAGTATTTT.

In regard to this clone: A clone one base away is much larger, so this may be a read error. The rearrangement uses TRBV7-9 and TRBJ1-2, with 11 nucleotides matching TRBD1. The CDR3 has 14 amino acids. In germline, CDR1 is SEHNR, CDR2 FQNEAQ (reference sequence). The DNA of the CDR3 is TGTACCAGCAGCTCCCGGACAGGGGGCGATAGCTACACCTTC. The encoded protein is CTSSSRTGGDSYTF.

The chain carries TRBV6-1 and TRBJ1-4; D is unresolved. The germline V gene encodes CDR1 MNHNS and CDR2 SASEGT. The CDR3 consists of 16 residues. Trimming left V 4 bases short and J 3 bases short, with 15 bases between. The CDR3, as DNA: TGTGCCAGCAGTGCAGAACCCCGGAGGGCTAATGAAAAACTGTTTTTT. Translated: CASSAEPRRANEKLFF.

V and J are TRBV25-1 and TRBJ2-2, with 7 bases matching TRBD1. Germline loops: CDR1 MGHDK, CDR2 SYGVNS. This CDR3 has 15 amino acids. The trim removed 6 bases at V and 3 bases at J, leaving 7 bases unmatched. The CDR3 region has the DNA TGTGCCAGCAGCCAGGGGGATTTGGACACCGGGGAGCTGTTTTTT. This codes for CASSQGDLDTGELFF.

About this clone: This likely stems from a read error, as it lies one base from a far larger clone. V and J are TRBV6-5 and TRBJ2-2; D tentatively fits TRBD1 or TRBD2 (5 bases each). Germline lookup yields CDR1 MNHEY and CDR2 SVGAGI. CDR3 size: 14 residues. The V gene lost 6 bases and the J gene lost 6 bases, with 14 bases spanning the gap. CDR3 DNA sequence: TGTGCCAGCAGGTCAGGGACGGACGCCGGGGAGCTGTTTTTT. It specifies CASRSGTDAGELFF.

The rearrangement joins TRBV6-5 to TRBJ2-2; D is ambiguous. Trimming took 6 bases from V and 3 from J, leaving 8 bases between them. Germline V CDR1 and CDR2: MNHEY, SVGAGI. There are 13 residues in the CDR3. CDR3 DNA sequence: TGTGCCAGCAGGGGAAGCGACACCGGGGAGCTGTTTTTT. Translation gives CASRGSDTGELFF.